This TCR beta chain is drawn from a study of cytomegalovirus exposure and HLA in healthy donors. About the research overall: The same platform used for the approximately 670 first-cohort repertoires was also used for the approximately 120 validation repertoires, as a later analysis reported.

A note on this clone: The antigen is unknown.

General observations from the study: Reported performance of the classifier showed diagnosis of cytomegalovirus status with high specificity and sensitivity. The authors listed 164 TCR beta chains as cytomegalovirus-associated.

V dropped 5 bases and J dropped 4 bases, with 16 bases sitting between them. There are 15 residues in the CDR3. Germline V gene lookup returns CDR1 SGHTA and CDR2 FQGNSA. Sequencing used immunoSEQ multiplex PCR; TCRdb keeps in-frame clones, though not all of them. The sample includes tens of thousands of clones, approximately 90% of them seen just once. The specimen sequenced was PBMCs. The receptor was derived from a man between 18 and 35 years old in good health and CMV-seronegative. The chain links TRBV7-2 to TRBJ2-3, with D possibly matching TRBD2 (6 bases). In nucleotides, the CDR3 is TGTGCCAGCAGCCCGGCTAGCGTGGGGTCAGATACGCAGTATTTT. Translation: CASSPASVGSDTQYF.